These T cell receptor beta chains were read from a single sample in a study of CD8+CD57+ T cells in acquired aplastic anemia. TCRdb reprocessed the reads with MiXCR, giving one entry per CDR3 protein. Of under 250,000 distinct CDR3 sequences listed, 65% are singletons. Sequencing was carried out using sorted CD4+, CD8+, or CD8+CD57+ T cells (not recorded which) from PBMCs. Source of these receptors: a human donor with aplastic anemia. CDR3s include the opening cysteine and the closing phenylalanine or tryptophan. The D gene is left open where the match is weak. Some rows have no size entry. The others give once, few or many, or a class for an expanded clone.

V gene,clone size,J gene,D gene,CDR3 DNA,CDR3 protein
TRBV5-1,few,TRBJ2-7,-,TGCGCCAGCAGTCACACTAGTCCGTACGAGCAGTACTTC,CASSHTSPYEQYF
TRBV5-1,-,TRBJ2-2,-,TGCGCCAGCAGCAGGGGAGTGTCCGGGGAGCTGTTTTTT,CASSRGVSGELFF
TRBV20-1,-,TRBJ2-5,TRBD2,TGCAGTGCTAGGGAGACTAGCGGGGGGCAGCAAGAGACCCAGTACTTC,CSARETSGGQQETQYF
TRBV25-1,once,TRBJ1-1,-,-,CASSIYLCSVVRRERMNTEAFF
TRBV20-1,few,TRBJ1-4,-,TGCAGTGCTCTTTCTCGGGACCTACCTCAAGGAGAAAAACTGTTTTTT,CSALSRDLPQGEKLFF
TRBV9,-,TRBJ2-1,-,TGTGCCAGCAGCGCGGAGTTTCATGACGGGTTCTACAATGAGCAGTTCTTC,CASSAEFHDGFYNEQFF
TRBV12-5,once,TRBJ2-5,-,TGTGCTAGTGGCCGATTTTTAACAACCGTAGAGACCCAGTACTTC,CASGRFLTTVETQYF
TRBV25-1,-,TRBJ2-7,-,TGTGCCAGCAGTCATGGTGAGCAGTACTTC,CASSHGEQYF
TRBV7-2,-,TRBJ2-2,TRBD2,TGTGCCAGCAGCTTATTGCTAGCGGGAGTCTCGAGGACCGGGGAGCTGTTTTTT,CASSLLLAGVSRTGELFF
TRBV7-9,-,TRBJ1-3,-,TGTGCCAGCAGCCCAGCCCCGGGAGTTGGAAACACCATATATTTT,CASSPAPGVGNTIYF
TRBV5-6,once,TRBJ1-6,-,TGTGCCAGCAGCTCGACAGCTTATTCACCCCTCCACTTT,CASSSTAYSPLHF
TRBV24-1,-,TRBJ2-3,TRBD1,TGTGCCACCAGTGACGGGACAGGGGGAAATACAGATACGCAGTATTTT,CATSDGTGGNTDTQYF
TRBV19,many,TRBJ1-6,-,TGTGCCAGTAGTACCGACGCGTGGCCTAATTCACCCCTCCACTTT,CASSTDAWPNSPLHF
TRBV19,-,TRBJ1-2,TRBD1,TGTGCCAGTCTCCCTACACAGGGGGCTAACTATGGCTACACCTTC,CASLPTQGANYGYTF
TRBV2,once,TRBJ2-1,TRBD2,TGCGCCAGCAGTGAAGTGATTAGCGGGGGGGCCTACAATGAGCGGTTCTTC,CASSEVISGGAYNERFF
TRBV12-3/TRBV12-4,-,TRBJ2-7,TRBD1,TGTGCCAGCAGGGGGACAGGGGTTACCTACGAGCAGTACTTC,CASRGTGVTYEQYF